The text below deals with one TCR beta chain. What it binds is unknown. Using a J-beta primer mix together with a sample-barcoded 5' primer, a second PCR was run for roughly 6 to 11 cycles. Each cDNA was tagged by a template-switch adaptor containing 12 random nucleotides. Sequencing recovered at least 3 million CDR3-containing paired-end reads from each sample. TCRdb independently ran MiXCR on the 5' RACE reads; one entry per CDR3 protein. The data contain around 1,900,000 distinct CDR3 sequences, roughly 43% of them singletons. The data were obtained in a study of blood T cells in healthy people across ages. Study-level points and caveats: Investigators treated diversity estimates from one million T cells as underestimates.

This sequence originates from a human donor in good health. The sample comprised blood.

The CDR3 nucleotides are TGTGCCAGCAGCCAACAGGGGCCCTACGAGCAGTACTTC. The encoded protein is CASSQQGPYEQYF. This sequence joins TRBV3-1 and TRBJ2-7; D is perhaps TRBD1 (6 bases). The length of the CDR3 is 13 residues. Germline V lookup: CDR1 LGHDT, CDR2 YNNKEL (reference sequence). The V gene lost 2 bases and the J gene lost 2 bases, with 7 bases spanning the gap.